What follows are 10 T cell receptor beta chains derived from one specimen sequenced in a study of T cell repertoires in cytomegalovirus infection. MiXCR, run by TCRdb on the reads, gives a single entry per CDR3 protein. The table records 150,000 to 200,000 distinct CDR3 sequences, roughly 9.8% of them present only once. Sequencing input: PBMCs. The receptors stem from a human donor in good health (CMV status not recorded). Some clones in this sample may be carry-over from other donors' samples.

This sequence joins TRBV20-1 and TRBJ1-1; D remains unclear. Trimming cost V 0 bases and J 4 bases, with 12 bases left between them. The CDR3 contains 14 residues. Germline V gives CDR1 DFQATT, CDR2 SNEGSKA (reference sequence). The CDR3: CSARDGRGVTEAFF. CDR3 bases: TGCAGTGCTAGAGATGGGCGGGGAGTCACTGAAGCTTTCTTT.

This clonotype showed up many times. V is TRBV7-9 and J is TRBJ1-1, with a possible D match to TRBD1 (5 bases). Looked up from germline, CDR1 is SEHNR and CDR2 is FQNEAQ (reference sequence). V dropped 1 base and J dropped 2 bases, with 14 bases sitting between them. The CDR3 totals 16 residues. For the CDR3, the DNA is TGTGCCAGCAGCTTAGGGGGGGACTTGCTCAACACTGAAGCTTTCTTT. Translating gives CASSLGGDLLNTEAFF.

On this clonotype: Mismatch with germline at one junction end may stem from a read error. The chain carries TRBV11-2 and TRBJ1-1; no reliable D call. The CDR3 has 15 amino acids. Germline V lookup: CDR1 SGHAT, CDR2 FQNNGV. This CDR3 is CASSLRARGNTEALF. The CDR3 DNA sequence: TGTGCCAGCAGCCTGAGGGCCAGAGGAAACACTGAAGCTTTGTTT.

This clonotype was detected ten times or more. V and J are TRBV19 and TRBJ2-1, with TRBD2 as a possible D gene (6 bases). With 5 bases removed from V and 9 bases from J, the gap between germline ends came to 20 bases. Germline V gene lookup returns CDR1 LNHDA and CDR2 SQIVND (reference sequence). This CDR3 contains 15 residues. Here the CDR3 reads CASSAGTPGVGEQFF. The CDR3 nucleotides read TGTGCCAGTAGTGCCGGGACCCCGGGAGTCGGTGAGCAGTTCTTC.

This clonotype was detected only once. The J gene is TRBJ2-1, the V gene TRBV6-5, with D unclear. The CDR3 contains 16 residues. V lost 5 bases to trimming and J lost 3 bases, with 17 bases between them. Looked up from germline, CDR1 is MNHEY and CDR2 is SVGAGI. CDR3 region: CASSRPVQANYNEQFF. CDR3 sequence (DNA): TGTGCCAGCAGTCGACCCGTTCAGGCGAACTACAATGAGCAGTTCTTC.

J is TRBJ1-5 and V is TRBV7-9; D remains unclear. The CDR3 has 15 residues. V gave up 5 bases and J gave up 2 bases, with 13 bases separating them. CDR1 is SEHNR, CDR2 FQNEAQ, per germline (reference sequence). CDR3: CASSANGQGNQPQHF. The DNA of the CDR3 is TGTGCCAGCAGCGCAAACGGTCAGGGCAATCAGCCCCAGCATTTT.

At least ten counts were recorded for this clonotype. V gene TRBV7-2 combines with J gene TRBJ1-4, with no clear D. This CDR3 contains 14 residues. Per the germline V gene, CDR1 is SGHTA and CDR2 is FQGNSA. Deletions cut 3 bases from V and 8 bases from J, with 13 bases between. The CDR3 DNA reads as TGTGCCAGCAGCTTGTCTGGGTTTCAAGAAAAACTGTTTTTT. Its translation: CASSLSGFQEKLFF.

This clonotype has ten or more counts. V is TRBV7-2 and J is TRBJ2-7, with D tentatively TRBD1 or TRBD2 (5 bases each). The CDR3 is 14 amino acids. V was clipped by 5 bases and J by 2 bases, with 13 bases between them. CDR1 is SGHTA, CDR2 FQGNSA, per germline. The CDR3 nucleotides are TGTGCCAGCAGCCCTTGGGACGCACCCTACGAGCAGTACTTC. Protein product: CASSPWDAPYEQYF.

This clonotype has at least ten counts. V gene TRBV2 combines with J gene TRBJ1-1; 8 bases match TRBD1. The trim removed 6 bases at V and 4 bases at J, leaving 10 bases unmatched. CDR1 SNHLY and CDR2 FYNNEI come from the germline V gene. The CDR3 is 15 residues long. CDR3 in DNA: TGTGCCAGCAGGTCCCAGGGGGCCGGGAGCACTGAAGCTTTCTTT. This translates into CASRSQGAGSTEAFF.

In this sample, this clonotype turned up a few times. The chain uses TRBV6-2 or TRBV6-3 and TRBJ1-5; D not certain. The CDR3 length is 12 residues. With 11 bases removed from V and 5 bases from J, the gap between germline ends came to 13 bases. Germline V gene data show CDR1 as MNHEY and CDR2 as SVGEGT. The CDR3 loop is CAAREVDQPQHF. The DNA for the CDR3 is TGTGCCGCTCGGGAGGTGGATCAGCCCCAGCATTTT.